This is a list of T cell receptor beta chains from one sample in a study of blood T cell repertoires in COVID-19. Produced via immunoSEQ multiplex PCR; TCRdb's table is partial and in-frame only. The sample holds about 220,000 clones, roughly four fifths seen once. Material: peripheral blood. These TCRs come from a woman in her 30s who had recovered from COVID-19. Each CDR3 is given with its conserved first and last residue. A D gene is named only where the DNA matches it firmly. A clone size is listed for some rows: how often the clone was seen (once, few, many), or a class if it is expanded.

D gene | J gene | clone size | V gene | CDR3 protein | CDR3 DNA
- | TRBJ1-1 | - | TRBV28 | CASSPRTVRMNTEAFF | TGTGCCAGCAGTCCCCGGACAGTCAGGATGAACACTGAAGCTTTCTTT
TRBD1 | TRBJ1-4 | - | TRBV7-9 | CASSPGTGGEKLFF | TGTGCCAGCAGCCCGGGGACAGGGGGGGAAAAACTGTTTTTT
TRBD2 | TRBJ2-1 | - | TRBV5-1 | CASSPLAGGYIGNEQFF | TGCGCCAGCAGCCCTCTAGCGGGAGGGTATATCGGGAATGAGCAGTTCTTC
- | TRBJ2-7 | - | TRBV6-5 | CASSFRLGIYEQYF | TGTGCCAGCAGTTTCCGACTAGGAATCTACGAGCAGTACTTC
TRBD2 | TRBJ2-7 | - | TRBV5-1 | CASSPGLAGVVEQYF | TGCGCCAGCAGCCCGGGACTAGCGGGAGTGGTCGAGCAGTACTTC
- | TRBJ1-2 | - | TRBV3-1/TRBV3-2 | CASSQHQGFNYGYTF | TGTGCCAGCAGCCAGCACCAGGGCTTTAACTATGGCTACACCTTC
TRBD2 | TRBJ2-3 | - | TRBV3-1/TRBV3-2 | CASSPSGRDTDTQYF | TGTGCCAGCAGCCCTAGCGGGAGAGACACAGATACGCAGTATTTT
- | TRBJ2-2 | - | TRBV10-3 | CAISEMQGTGELFF | TGTGCCATCAGTGAGATGCAGGGCACCGGGGAGCTGTTTTTT
- | TRBJ1-1 | - | TRBV9 | CASSVEGRWTEAFF | TGTGCCAGCAGCGTAGAGGGGCGCTGGACTGAAGCTTTCTTT
- | TRBJ1-2 | few | TRBV7-9 | CASSYAIGAGHYGYTF | TGTGCCAGCAGCTACGCGATTGGGGCAGGTCACTATGGCTACACCTTC
- | TRBJ1-1 | few | TRBV11-2 | CASARVIGRGMNTEAFF | TGTGCCAGCGCGAGGGTAATCGGCAGGGGAATGAACACTGAAGCTTTCTTT
- | TRBJ1-5 | - | TRBV12-3/TRBV12-4 | CASSFLSDQPQHF | TGTGCCAGCAGTTTTCTCTCAGATCAGCCCCAGCATTTT
- | TRBJ2-7 | - | TRBV27 | CASSPQGYEQYF | TGTGCCAGCAGTCCACAGGGCTACGAGCAGTACTTC
- | TRBJ2-5 | - | TRBV11-2 | CASSYGDSNRETQYF | TGTGCCAGCAGCTACGGCGACTCTAATCGGGAGACCCAGTACTTC
TRBD1 | TRBJ2-7 | - | TRBV28 | CASSTRDRGSYEQYF | TGTGCCAGCAGTACCCGGGACAGGGGCTCCTACGAGCAGTACTTC
- | TRBJ2-7 | - | TRBV19 | CASAIRDTSSYEQYF | TGTGCCAGTGCTATCCGGGACACTAGCTCCTACGAGCAGTACTTC
TRBD1 | TRBJ2-2 | once | TRBV19 | CASSIDLWGTGRLTGELFF | TGTGCCAGTAGTATAGATCTATGGGGGACAGGGAGGTTGACCGGGGAGCTGTTTTTT
- | TRBJ2-2 | - | TRBV7-9 | CASSLREGLSGELFF | TGTGCCAGCAGCTTACGAGAGGGCCTGTCCGGGGAGCTGTTTTTT
- | TRBJ1-1 | few | TRBV5-4 | CASSHATVNTEAFF | TGTGCCAGCAGCCACGCGACAGTGAACACTGAAGCTTTCTTT
- | TRBJ2-7 | - | TRBV4-1 | CASSQASAYEQYF | TGCGCCAGCAGCCAAGCCAGCGCGTACGAGCAGTACTTC
TRBD2 | TRBJ2-1 | - | TRBV27 | CASSRTPGTSGYNEQFF | TGTGCCAGCAGCAGAACCCCCGGGACTAGCGGGTACAATGAGCAGTTCTTC
TRBD1 | TRBJ2-2 | - | TRBV30 | CAWGGAPKGQANTGELFF | TGTGCCTGGGGAGGGGCACCAAAGGGACAGGCGAACACCGGGGAGCTGTTTTTT
TRBD2 | TRBJ2-5 | few | TRBV4-1 | CASSRTSGRAEETQYF | TGCGCCAGCAGCCGAACTAGCGGGAGGGCCGAGGAGACCCAGTACTTC
TRBD2 | TRBJ2-5 | - | TRBV6-2/TRBV6-3 | CASSGLAGVRETQYF | TGTGCCAGCAGCGGACTAGCGGGAGTAAGGGAGACCCAGTACTTC
- | TRBJ2-1 | - | TRBV24-1 | CATSDVNNEQFF | TGTGCCACCAGTGACGTTAACAATGAGCAGTTCTTC
- | TRBJ1-5 | once | TRBV6-5 | CASTGGGAGNQPQHF | TGTGCCAGCACCGGGGGAGGGGCTGGCAATCAGCCCCAGCATTTT
- | TRBJ2-7 | - | TRBV7-2 | CASSLSGGYEQYF | TGTGCCAGCAGCCTCTCCGGGGGCTACGAGCAGTACTTC
TRBD1 | TRBJ2-3 | - | TRBV28 | CASSSPTGGGADTQYF | TGTGCCAGCAGTTCCCCGACAGGGGGCGGGGCAGATACGCAGTATTTT
- | TRBJ1-1 | - | TRBV4-1 | CASSQASGGNTEAFF | TGCGCCAGCAGCCAAGCGAGCGGGGGAAACACTGAAGCTTTCTTT
TRBD2 | TRBJ2-3 | - | TRBV30 | CAWTRLAGVDTQYF | TGTGCCTGGACCAGACTAGCGGGAGTGGATACGCAGTATTTT
TRBD1 | TRBJ1-1 | - | TRBV30 | CAWSLVTGEVPTEAFF | TGTGCCTGGAGTTTGGTGACAGGGGAGGTTCCCACTGAAGCTTTCTTT
TRBD2 | TRBJ2-5 | - | TRBV28 | CASSFLAAGEETQYF | TGTGCCAGCAGCTTTCTAGCGGCCGGGGAAGAGACCCAGTACTTC
- | TRBJ2-2 | many | TRBV10-3 | CAIRQGANTGELFF | TGTGCCATCAGACAGGGAGCCAACACCGGGGAGCTGTTTTTT
- | TRBJ2-7 | - | TRBV28 | CASNIHDEQYF | TGTGCCAGCAACATACACGACGAGCAGTACTTC
- | TRBJ2-7 | - | TRBV6-6 | CASRTQAAASYEQYF | TGTGCCAGCAGGACCCAGGCAGCAGCCTCCTACGAGCAGTACTTC
TRBD1 | TRBJ1-2 | - | TRBV28 | CASSPSGAGGYGYTF | TGTGCCAGCAGTCCCTCAGGTGCAGGGGGCTATGGCTACACCTTC
- | TRBJ2-3 | - | TRBV24-1 | CATSDWRGTSTDTQYF | TGTGCCACCAGTGATTGGAGGGGCACTAGCACAGATACGCAGTATTTT
TRBD1 | TRBJ2-1 | - | TRBV12-3/TRBV12-4 | CASAGQGNEQFF | TGTGCCAGCGCCGGACAGGGCAATGAGCAGTTCTTC
- | TRBJ2-7 | - | TRBV28 | CASRGRRGREQYF | TGTGCCAGCAGGGGCCGGAGGGGGCGCGAGCAGTACTTC
- | TRBJ2-7 | - | TRBV19 | CASSRTADGYEQYF | TGTGCCAGTAGCAGGACAGCAGACGGTTACGAGCAGTACTTC
TRBD1 | TRBJ2-2 | many | TRBV4-2 | CASRRGQGSTGELFF | TGTGCCAGCAGACGAGGACAGGGGAGCACCGGGGAGCTGTTTTTT
- | TRBJ1-5 | - | TRBV10-3 | CAISDSPDQPQHF | TGTGCCATCAGTGACTCCCCGGATCAGCCCCAGCATTTT
- | TRBJ1-2 | - | TRBV25-1 | CASSEGGGRLAYPYGYTF | TGTGCCAGCAGTGAAGGGGGGGGCCGTCTGGCTTACCCCTATGGCTACACCTTC
- | TRBJ2-5 | - | TRBV27 | CASSLGAGSWETQYF | TGTGCCAGCAGTTTGGGGGCAGGTTCGTGGGAGACCCAGTACTTC
- | TRBJ1-1 | - | TRBV5-4 | CASSPFPLNIGHSNTEAFF | TGTGCCAGCAGCCCCTTCCCCTTGAATATCGGACACTCGAACACTGAAGCTTTCTTT
TRBD1 | TRBJ1-2 | few | TRBV5-6 | CASTLPGQGLYGYTF | TGTGCCAGCACTCTACCGGGACAGGGCCTCTATGGCTACACCTTC
- | TRBJ1-1 | - | TRBV5-1 | CASSLPTGGAAEAFF | TGCGCCAGCAGCTTACCCACGGGGGGGGCGGCTGAAGCTTTCTTT
TRBD1 | TRBJ1-5 | - | TRBV27 | CASSLDRGTQPQHF | TGTGCCAGCAGTTTGGACAGGGGGACTCAGCCCCAGCATTTT
TRBD2 | TRBJ2-2 | - | TRBV7-9 | CASSLGLAQSITGELFF | TGTGCCAGCAGCTTGGGACTAGCCCAATCTATAACCGGGGAGCTGTTTTTT
TRBD1 | TRBJ2-5 | once | TRBV28 | CASSSHTGTGGQETQYF | TGTGCCAGCAGTTCCCACACCGGGACAGGGGGGCAAGAGACCCAGTACTTC
- | TRBJ1-6 | - | TRBV28 | CASSLGQVRSPLHF | TGTGCCAGCAGTTTAGGGCAGGTCCGGTCACCCCTCCACTTT
- | TRBJ1-5 | once | TRBV19 | CASSIIGGNQPQHF | TGTGCCAGTAGTATCATCGGTGGCAATCAGCCCCAGCATTTT
- | TRBJ2-3 | - | TRBV28 | CASSQFPTDTQYF | TGTGCCAGCAGTCAATTCCCCACAGATACGCAGTATTTT